Listed below are T cell receptor beta chains from one sample, sequenced in a study of regulatory T cells in long-lasting Graves disease. MiXCR, applied by TCRdb to the multiplex PCR reads, yields one record per CDR3 protein. Of over 500,000 distinct CDR3 sequences listed, roughly 15% are singletons. The same data also contributed to another study, on T cells in Graves' hyperthyroidism and ophthalmopathy.

Here the sequenced sample was peripheral blood mononuclear cells (PBMCs), taken at new diagnosis, from a patient treated with antithyroid drugs. These receptor sequences come from a woman under 40 with Graves disease. CDR3s include the opening cysteine and the closing phenylalanine or tryptophan. D genes are given only for firm matches. Rows give clone size only sometimes, using once, few, many, or a class for an expanded clone.

clone size: many; V gene: TRBV28; J gene: TRBJ1-2; D gene: TRBD1; CDR3 protein: CASRGQGGGYTF; CDR3 DNA: TGTGCCAGCAGAGGACAGGGAGGTGGCTACACCTTC
clone size: many; V gene: TRBV29-1; J gene: TRBJ2-7; D gene: .; CDR3 protein: CSAQGGQKEQYF; CDR3 DNA: TGCAGCGCCCAAGGTGGGCAGAAGGAGCAGTACTTC
clone size: few; V gene: TRBV6-1; J gene: TRBJ2-3; D gene: .; CDR3 protein: CASSRPGRADTQYF; CDR3 DNA: TGTGCCAGCAGTCGTCCTGGCAGGGCAGATACGCAGTATTTT
clone size: .; V gene: TRBV14; J gene: TRBJ2-2; D gene: TRBD1; CDR3 protein: CASSRPTGANTGELFF; CDR3 DNA: TGTGCCAGCAGCCGCCCGACAGGGGCCAACACCGGGGAGCTGTTTTTT
clone size: many; V gene: TRBV29-1; J gene: TRBJ2-5; D gene: TRBD1; CDR3 protein: CSAQGVRETQYF; CDR3 DNA: TGCAGCGCCCAGGGGGTAAGAGAGACCCAGTACTTC
clone size: .; V gene: TRBV7-8; J gene: TRBJ2-2; D gene: TRBD1; CDR3 protein: CASSFYRGSGELFF; CDR3 DNA: TGTGCCAGCAGCTTCTACAGGGGATCCGGGGAGCTGTTTTTT
clone size: .; V gene: TRBV20-1; J gene: TRBJ1-5; D gene: TRBD1; CDR3 protein: CSATRGLSNQPQHF; CDR3 DNA: TGCAGTGCAACAAGGGGGCTCAGCAATCAGCCCCAGCATTTT
clone size: once; V gene: TRBV7-2; J gene: TRBJ1-1; D gene: .; CDR3 protein: CASSRVAGGTEAFF; CDR3 DNA: TGTGCCAGCAGTCGCGTGGCCGGGGGCACTGAAGCTTTCTTT
clone size: few; V gene: TRBV28; J gene: TRBJ1-3; D gene: TRBD1; CDR3 protein: CASSRQGVLAGNTIYF; CDR3 DNA: TGTGCCAGCAGTCGACAGGGGGTGTTGGCTGGAAACACCATATATTTT
clone size: many; V gene: TRBV12-3/TRBV12-4; J gene: TRBJ1-4; D gene: .; CDR3 protein: CASSLEVATNEKLFF; CDR3 DNA: TGTGCCAGCAGTTTAGAGGTGGCAACTAATGAAAAACTGTTTTTT
clone size: few; V gene: TRBV28; J gene: TRBJ1-2; D gene: .; CDR3 protein: CASSSTVIYGYTF; CDR3 DNA: TGTGCCAGCAGTTCGACAGTCATCTATGGCTACACCTTC
clone size: .; V gene: TRBV24-1; J gene: TRBJ1-5; D gene: .; CDR3 protein: CATSETGFSPQHF; CDR3 DNA: TGTGCCACCAGTGAGACAGGTTTTTCGCCCCAGCATTTT
clone size: many; V gene: TRBV6-2/TRBV6-3; J gene: TRBJ2-7; D gene: TRBD1; CDR3 protein: CASSAPGQGEPYREQYF; CDR3 DNA: TGTGCCAGCAGTGCACCGGGACAGGGCGAACCCTACAGGGAGCAGTACTTC
clone size: many; V gene: TRBV20-1; J gene: TRBJ1-6; D gene: TRBD1; CDR3 protein: CSARTGTGSSPLHF; CDR3 DNA: TGCAGTGCTCGTACCGGGACAGGGAGTTCACCCCTCCACTTT
clone size: few; V gene: TRBV10-3; J gene: TRBJ1-3; D gene: .; CDR3 protein: CAIKKGGQGNTIYF; CDR3 DNA: TGTGCCATCAAGAAAGGGGGGCAAGGAAACACCATATATTTT
clone size: many; V gene: TRBV27; J gene: TRBJ1-2; D gene: .; CDR3 protein: CASSLGVPFNYGYTF; CDR3 DNA: TGTGCCAGCAGTTTGGGGGTCCCTTTTAACTATGGCTACACCTTC
clone size: many; V gene: TRBV27; J gene: TRBJ1-1; D gene: TRBD1; CDR3 protein: CASRPRDSEAFF; CDR3 DNA: TGTGCCAGCAGGCCTAGGGACAGTGAAGCTTTCTTT
clone size: many; V gene: TRBV27; J gene: TRBJ1-2; D gene: .; CDR3 protein: CASSLGGASGYTF; CDR3 DNA: TGTGCCAGCAGCCTAGGGGGGGCGTCAGGCTACACCTTC
clone size: .; V gene: TRBV20-1; J gene: TRBJ2-7; D gene: TRBD2; CDR3 protein: CSARRRTSGRYEQYF; CDR3 DNA: TGCAGTGCTAGACGTCGGACTAGCGGGAGATACGAGCAGTACTTC
clone size: many; V gene: TRBV2; J gene: TRBJ1-1; D gene: .; CDR3 protein: CASSEAPKPRGTEAFF; CDR3 DNA: TGTGCCAGCAGTGAAGCCCCTAAGCCCCGGGGGACTGAAGCTTTCTTT
clone size: few; V gene: TRBV20-1; J gene: TRBJ2-2; D gene: .; CDR3 protein: CSAEGDLATTGELFF; CDR3 DNA: TGCAGTGCGGAAGGAGATCTAGCGACCACCGGGGAGCTGTTTTTT
clone size: few; V gene: TRBV28; J gene: TRBJ2-1; D gene: .; CDR3 protein: CASSLQGGGHNEQFF; CDR3 DNA: TGTGCCAGCAGCCTTCAAGGGGGAGGCCACAATGAGCAGTTCTTC
clone size: .; V gene: TRBV19; J gene: TRBJ1-3; D gene: .; CDR3 protein: CASRQFGGDSGNTIYF; CDR3 DNA: TGTGCCAGTAGACAATTTGGCGGCGACTCTGGAAACACCATATATTTT
clone size: few; V gene: TRBV6-1; J gene: TRBJ2-7; D gene: .; CDR3 protein: CASRWYEQYF; CDR3 DNA: TGTGCCAGCAGATGGTACGAGCAGTACTTC
clone size: many; V gene: TRBV27; J gene: TRBJ1-1; D gene: .; CDR3 protein: CASSGKRNTEAFF; CDR3 DNA: TGTGCCAGCAGTGGAAAGAGAAACACTGAAGCTTTCTTT
clone size: .; V gene: TRBV5-6; J gene: TRBJ2-7; D gene: TRBD1; CDR3 protein: CASKRGQGLSEQYF; CDR3 DNA: TGTGCCAGCAAGCGGGGACAGGGGCTCTCCGAGCAGTACTTC
clone size: few; V gene: TRBV19; J gene: TRBJ2-7; D gene: TRBD2; CDR3 protein: CASSNPNGASGSYEQYF; CDR3 DNA: TGTGCCAGTAGTAACCCGAACGGTGCTAGCGGATCCTACGAGCAGTACTTC
clone size: .; V gene: TRBV7-9; J gene: TRBJ1-2; D gene: .; CDR3 protein: CASRSLVRTDDNYGYTF; CDR3 DNA: TGTGCCAGCAGGAGCTTAGTCAGGACAGACGACAACTATGGCTACACCTTC
clone size: few; V gene: TRBV6-2/TRBV6-3; J gene: TRBJ2-7; D gene: .; CDR3 protein: CASMLRRWDEQYF; CDR3 DNA: TGTGCCAGCATGCTACGGAGGTGGGACGAGCAGTACTTC
clone size: many; V gene: TRBV24-1; J gene: TRBJ2-3; D gene: TRBD2; CDR3 protein: CATSEWGGSTDTQYF; CDR3 DNA: TGTGCCACCAGTGAGTGGGGGGGTAGCACAGATACGCAGTATTTT
clone size: few; V gene: TRBV5-1; J gene: TRBJ2-1; D gene: .; CDR3 protein: CASSLWVGLSYNEQFF; CDR3 DNA: TGCGCCAGCAGCTTATGGGTGGGATTGTCCTACAATGAGCAGTTCTTC
clone size: .; V gene: TRBV19; J gene: TRBJ1-2; D gene: .; CDR3 protein: CASSIVSNYGYTF; CDR3 DNA: TGTGCCAGTAGTATTGTTTCAAACTATGGCTACACCTTC
clone size: many; V gene: TRBV5-1; J gene: TRBJ2-7; D gene: .; CDR3 protein: CASSPITGTYEQYF; CDR3 DNA: TGCGCCAGCAGCCCAATAACAGGAACCTACGAGCAGTACTTC
clone size: .; V gene: TRBV5-6; J gene: TRBJ1-2; D gene: .; CDR3 protein: CASSFGGLIANYGYTF; CDR3 DNA: TGTGCCAGCAGCTTCGGGGGGCTGATAGCTAACTATGGCTACACCTTC
clone size: many; V gene: TRBV7-8; J gene: TRBJ1-2; D gene: .; CDR3 protein: CASSQGLSNYGYTF; CDR3 DNA: TGTGCCAGCAGCCAGGGGCTATCTAACTATGGCTACACCTTC
clone size: .; V gene: TRBV28; J gene: TRBJ2-7; D gene: TRBD1; CDR3 protein: CASMSGGTGAAYEQYF; CDR3 DNA: TGTGCCAGCATGTCCGGCGGTACAGGGGCGGCCTACGAGCAGTACTTC
clone size: .; V gene: TRBV11-2; J gene: TRBJ2-3; D gene: TRBD2; CDR3 protein: CASSLLAGVGTDTQYF; CDR3 DNA: TGTGCCAGCAGCTTACTAGCGGGAGTGGGCACAGATACGCAGTATTTT
clone size: .; V gene: TRBV5-1; J gene: TRBJ1-2; D gene: TRBD1; CDR3 protein: CASSSQGATYGYTF; CDR3 DNA: TGCGCCAGCAGCTCGCAGGGGGCAACCTATGGCTACACCTTC
clone size: few; V gene: TRBV5-1; J gene: TRBJ2-5; D gene: .; CDR3 protein: CASSLALPGKETQYF; CDR3 DNA: TGCGCCAGCAGCTTGGCACTTCCAGGAAAAGAGACCCAGTACTTC
clone size: .; V gene: TRBV20-1; J gene: TRBJ2-1; D gene: TRBD2; CDR3 protein: CSAPPLSGRAIDAYNEQFF; CDR3 DNA: TGCAGTGCTCCCCCCTTAAGCGGGAGGGCCATAGACGCCTACAATGAGCAGTTCTTC
clone size: .; V gene: TRBV6-1; J gene: TRBJ1-3; D gene: .; CDR3 protein: CASTGGAGNTIYF; CDR3 DNA: TGTGCCAGTACTGGGGGGGCTGGAAACACCATATATTTT
clone size: .; V gene: TRBV5-1; J gene: TRBJ2-1; D gene: .; CDR3 protein: CASSLLIGSSYNEQFF; CDR3 DNA: TGCGCCAGCAGCTTGTTGATTGGCAGCTCCTACAATGAGCAGTTCTTC
clone size: many; V gene: TRBV18; J gene: TRBJ1-2; D gene: .; CDR3 protein: CASSPRQTDGYTF; CDR3 DNA: TGTGCCAGCTCACCTAGACAGACCGATGGCTACACCTTC
clone size: few; V gene: TRBV14; J gene: TRBJ2-3; D gene: TRBD2; CDR3 protein: CASSQEREGLDTQYF; CDR3 DNA: TGTGCCAGCAGCCAAGAGCGGGAGGGCCTAGATACGCAGTATTTT
clone size: many; V gene: TRBV28; J gene: TRBJ2-7; D gene: TRBD1; CDR3 protein: CASSFGTGPYEQYF; CDR3 DNA: TGTGCCAGCAGTTTCGGGACAGGGCCCTACGAGCAGTACTTC
clone size: .; V gene: TRBV19; J gene: TRBJ1-2; D gene: .; CDR3 protein: CASSGRLVNYGYTF; CDR3 DNA: TGTGCCAGTAGTGGACGTCTTGTTAACTATGGCTACACCTTC
clone size: many; V gene: TRBV2; J gene: TRBJ1-1; D gene: .; CDR3 protein: CASAGQLNTEAFF; CDR3 DNA: TGTGCCAGCGCCGGACAGTTGAACACTGAAGCTTTCTTT
clone size: few; V gene: TRBV19; J gene: TRBJ2-5; D gene: TRBD1; CDR3 protein: CATSLLGTGEETQYF; CDR3 DNA: TGTGCCACCTCTCTCCTCGGGACAGGGGAAGAGACCCAGTACTTC
clone size: once; V gene: TRBV5-1; J gene: TRBJ2-1; D gene: .; CDR3 protein: CASDEMDWGNEQFF; CDR3 DNA: TGCGCCAGCGATGAAATGGACTGGGGCAATGAGCAGTTCTTC
clone size: many; V gene: TRBV7-2; J gene: TRBJ2-3; D gene: .; CDR3 protein: CASSLDGDTQYF; CDR3 DNA: TGTGCCAGCAGCCTCGACGGCGATACGCAGTATTTT
clone size: many; V gene: TRBV2; J gene: TRBJ1-6; D gene: TRBD1; CDR3 protein: CASSGRQGNSPLHF; CDR3 DNA: TGTGCCAGCAGTGGGAGACAGGGTAATTCACCCCTCCACTTT
clone size: few; V gene: TRBV6-9; J gene: TRBJ2-1; D gene: .; CDR3 protein: CASSSTTPGLYNEQFF; CDR3 DNA: TGTGCCAGCAGTTCAACGACTCCGGGACTTTACAATGAGCAGTTCTTC
clone size: many; V gene: TRBV6-1; J gene: TRBJ1-2; D gene: .; CDR3 protein: CASSPHPILYGYTF; CDR3 DNA: TGTGCCAGCAGTCCACACCCTATACTATATGGCTACACCTTC
clone size: .; V gene: TRBV12-3/TRBV12-4; J gene: TRBJ2-3; D gene: .; CDR3 protein: CASEFGDSTDTQYF; CDR3 DNA: TGTGCCAGCGAATTTGGAGACTCCACAGATACGCAGTATTTT
clone size: many; V gene: TRBV19; J gene: TRBJ2-7; D gene: .; CDR3 protein: CASSISSGTHYEQYF; CDR3 DNA: TGTGCCAGTAGTATAAGCTCCGGGACACACTACGAGCAGTACTTC